What follows are 8 T cell receptor beta chains derived from one specimen sequenced in a study of cytomegalovirus exposure and HLA in healthy donors. A multiplex PCR was run with 60 Vbeta primers and 13 Jbeta primers. Assay used: immunoSEQ multiplex PCR; TCRdb lists only in-frame clones, some missing. Across under 130,000 clones, the top ten clones capture roughly 0.64% of the sample. Sequencing was performed on PBMCs. All receptors derive from a man in his forties or fifties in good health and CMV-seronegative.

The V gene is TRBV7-6, the J gene TRBJ2-5; the match to TRBD1 covers 8 bases. This CDR3 is built from 15 residues. V was pared by 5 bases and J by 5 bases, with 10 bases of the junction left unmatched. Looked up from germline, CDR1 is SGHVS and CDR2 is FNYEAQ. CDR3 nucleotide sequence: TGTGCCAGCAGCAACGGACAGGGCCCCATGGAGACCCAGTACTTC. Protein product: CASSNGQGPMETQYF.

CDR3 in amino acids: CASSPGGGGTGLNQPQHF. The CDR3 DNA reads as TGCGCCAGCAGCCCTGGAGGGGGTGGGACAGGGTTAAATCAGCCCCAGCATTTT. The V and J genes are TRBV5-1 and TRBJ1-5; 9 nucleotides agree with TRBD1. Germline trimming cut 4 bases from V and 4 bases from J; bases unmatched to any gene: 15. Per germline, CDR1 SGHRS and CDR2 YFSETQ. CDR3 size: 18 residues.

CDR3 coding DNA: TGTGCCAGCAGCTTAGACAGGACCTCCAGGGGCTACGAGCAGTACTTC. It is translated as CASSLDRTSRGYEQYF. The V call is TRBV7-8, the J call TRBJ2-7; D is possibly TRBD1 (6 bases). The CDR3 has 16 residues. CDR1 and CDR2 (germline): SGHVS, FQNEAQ. V was trimmed by 1 base and J by 3 bases, leaving 16 bases between them. Using reference TRBV7-8 and TRBJ2-7 for the parts outside the CDR3, the full variable domain is GAGVSQSPRYKVAKRGQDVALRCDPISGHVSLFWYQQALGQGPEFLTYFQNEAQLDKSGLPSDRFFAERPEGSVSTLKIQRTQQEDSAVYLCASSLDRTSRGYEQYFGPGTRLTVT.

About this clone itself: Distinct nucleotide sequences in the sample also encode this CDR3. This sequence joins TRBV2 and TRBJ2-2; unclear D gene. This CDR3 comprises 17 residues. Trimming took off 0 bases at V and 3 bases at J, with 14 bases between the two ends. The germline V gene has CDR1 SNHLY and CDR2 FYNNEI. The CDR3 nucleotides are TGTGCCAGCAGTGAAGCGCCTCCTGGGCTTCACACCGGGGAGCTGTTTTTT. Translating gives CASSEAPPGLHTGELFF.

The CDR3 region has the DNA TGTGCCAGCAGCTTAGCTCCTACACCCGGAGGTAACACCGGGGAGCTGTTTTTT. This sequence encodes CASSLAPTPGGNTGELFF. The chain uses TRBV7-2 and TRBJ2-2; TRBD2 is a possible D gene (5 bases). Germline V lookup: CDR1 SGHTA, CDR2 FQGNSA. V lost 0 bases, J lost 2 bases, and 16 bases lay in between. The CDR3 covers 18 residues.

V and J are TRBV20-1 and TRBJ2-5; D is perhaps TRBD2 (5 bases). V lost 3 bases and J lost 5, with 7 bases in between. The CDR3 is 11 residues long. Germline V gene lookup returns CDR1 DFQATT and CDR2 SNEGSKA (reference sequence). CDR3 DNA sequence: TGCAGTGCTAGTACGGGGGAGACCCAGTACTTC. Residues: CSASTGETQYF.

The chain joins TRBV6-4 to TRBJ2-2, with 8 bases fitting TRBD1. Germline CDR1 is MRHNA and CDR2 is SNTAGT. V was clipped by 0 bases and J by 5 bases; unmatched bases: 5. The CDR3 covers 16 residues. The CDR3 DNA follows: TGTGCCAGCAGTGACTCATGGACAGGGAGGACCGGGGAGCTGTTTTTT. It encodes CASSDSWTGRTGELFF.

Note on this clone: Additional DNA sequences in this sample encode the identical CDR3. The chain uses TRBV7-2 and TRBJ1-1; D is perhaps TRBD1 (6 bases). Germline V gene lookup returns CDR1 SGHTA and CDR2 FQGNSA. The ends were cut back, 1 base at V and 1 base at J, with 10 bases in the middle. There are 15 residues in the CDR3. The CDR3 reads CASSLVGTTNTEAFF. CDR3 in DNA: TGTGCCAGCAGCTTAGTAGGGACAACGAACACTGAAGCTTTCTTT. Together with reference TRBV7-2 and TRBJ1-1, the CDR3 gives the full variable domain: GAGVSQSPSNKVTEKGKDVELRCDPISGHTALYWYRQSLGQGLEFLIYFQGNSAPDKSGLPSDRFSAERTGGSVSTLTIQRTQQEDSAVYLCASSLVGTTNTEAFFGQGTRLTVV.